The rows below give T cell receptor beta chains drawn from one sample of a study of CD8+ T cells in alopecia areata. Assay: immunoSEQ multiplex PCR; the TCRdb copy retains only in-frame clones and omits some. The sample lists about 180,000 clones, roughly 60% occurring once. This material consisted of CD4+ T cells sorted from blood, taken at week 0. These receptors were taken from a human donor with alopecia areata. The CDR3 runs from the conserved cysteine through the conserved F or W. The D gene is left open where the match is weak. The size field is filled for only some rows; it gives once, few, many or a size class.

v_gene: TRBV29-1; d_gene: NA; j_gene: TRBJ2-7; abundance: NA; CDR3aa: CSALALGAYEQYF; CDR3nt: TGCAGCGCCCTAGCCCTAGGCGCCTACGAGCAGTACTTC
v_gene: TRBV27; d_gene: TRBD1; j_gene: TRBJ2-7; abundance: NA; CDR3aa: CASSLGGRGRYEQYF; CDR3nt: TGTGCCAGCAGTTTAGGGGGCAGGGGGCGGTACGAGCAGTACTTC
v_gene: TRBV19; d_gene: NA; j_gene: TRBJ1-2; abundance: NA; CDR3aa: CASSDPGYGYTF; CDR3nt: TGTGCCAGTAGTGACCCGGGCTATGGCTACACCTTC
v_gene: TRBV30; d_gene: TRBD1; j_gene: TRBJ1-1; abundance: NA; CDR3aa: CAWRSNRGTEAFF; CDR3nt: TGTGCCTGGAGATCGAACAGGGGTACTGAAGCTTTCTTT
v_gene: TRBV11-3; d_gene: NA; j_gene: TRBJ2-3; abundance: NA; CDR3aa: CASSFGGGATDTQYF; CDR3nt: TGTGCCAGCAGCTTTGGCGGGGGCGCAACAGATACGCAGTATTTT
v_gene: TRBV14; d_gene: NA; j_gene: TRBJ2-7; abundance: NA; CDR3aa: CASSQFRTGHRTSYEQYF; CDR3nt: TGTGCCAGCAGCCAGTTCAGGACGGGACACCGTACCTCCTACGAGCAGTACTTC
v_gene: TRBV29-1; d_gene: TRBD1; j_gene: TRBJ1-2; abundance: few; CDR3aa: CSGTGGLGGYTF; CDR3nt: TGCAGCGGGACAGGGGGATTGGGTGGCTACACCTTC
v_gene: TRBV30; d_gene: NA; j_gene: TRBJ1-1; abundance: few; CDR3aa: CAWSRYTEAFF; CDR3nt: TGTGCCTGGTCAAGGTACACTGAAGCTTTCTTT
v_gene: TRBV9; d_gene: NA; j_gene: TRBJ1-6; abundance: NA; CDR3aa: CASSPTGMGNSPLHF; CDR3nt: TGTGCCAGCAGCCCAACAGGGATGGGAAATTCACCCCTCCACTTT
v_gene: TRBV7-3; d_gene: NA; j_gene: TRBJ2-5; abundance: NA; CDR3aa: CASSPGWRETQYF; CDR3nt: TGTGCCAGCAGCCCCGGCTGGCGGGAGACCCAGTACTTC
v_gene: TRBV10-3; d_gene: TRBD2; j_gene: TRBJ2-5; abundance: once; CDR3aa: CAISDGGYQETQYF; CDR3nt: TGTGCCATCAGTGACGGGGGGTACCAAGAGACCCAGTACTTC
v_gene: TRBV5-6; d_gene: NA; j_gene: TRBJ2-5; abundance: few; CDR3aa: CASSQGTKETQYF; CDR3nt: TGTGCCAGCAGCCAAGGGACGAAAGAGACCCAGTACTTC